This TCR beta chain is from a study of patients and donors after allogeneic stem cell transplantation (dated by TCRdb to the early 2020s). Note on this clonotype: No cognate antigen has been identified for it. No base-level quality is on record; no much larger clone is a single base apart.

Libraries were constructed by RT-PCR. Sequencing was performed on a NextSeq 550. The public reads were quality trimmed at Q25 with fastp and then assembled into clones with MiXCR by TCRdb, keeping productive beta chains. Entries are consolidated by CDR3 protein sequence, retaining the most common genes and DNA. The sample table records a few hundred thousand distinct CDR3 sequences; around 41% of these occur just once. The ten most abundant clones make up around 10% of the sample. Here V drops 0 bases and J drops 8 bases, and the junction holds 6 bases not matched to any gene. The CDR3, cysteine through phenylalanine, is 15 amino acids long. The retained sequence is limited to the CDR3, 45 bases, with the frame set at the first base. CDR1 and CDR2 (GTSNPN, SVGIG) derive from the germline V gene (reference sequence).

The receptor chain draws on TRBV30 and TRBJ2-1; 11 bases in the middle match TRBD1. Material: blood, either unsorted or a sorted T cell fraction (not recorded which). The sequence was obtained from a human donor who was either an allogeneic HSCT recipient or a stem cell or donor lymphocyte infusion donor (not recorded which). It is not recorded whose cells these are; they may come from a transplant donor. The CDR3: CAWSVLDRGPDEQFF. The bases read TGTGCCTGGAGTGTCTTGGACAGGGGGCCTGATGAGCAGTTCTTC.